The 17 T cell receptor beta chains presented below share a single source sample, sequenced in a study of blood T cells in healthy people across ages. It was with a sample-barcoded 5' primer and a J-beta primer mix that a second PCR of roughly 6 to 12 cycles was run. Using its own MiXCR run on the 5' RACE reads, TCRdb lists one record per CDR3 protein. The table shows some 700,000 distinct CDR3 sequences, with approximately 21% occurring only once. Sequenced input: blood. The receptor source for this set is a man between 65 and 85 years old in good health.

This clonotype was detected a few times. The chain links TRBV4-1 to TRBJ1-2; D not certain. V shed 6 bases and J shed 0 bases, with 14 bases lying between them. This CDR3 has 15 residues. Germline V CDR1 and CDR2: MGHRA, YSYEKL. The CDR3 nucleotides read TGCGCCAGCAGGATTGGAGACGGAGCTAACTATGGCTACACCTTC. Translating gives CASRIGDGANYGYTF.

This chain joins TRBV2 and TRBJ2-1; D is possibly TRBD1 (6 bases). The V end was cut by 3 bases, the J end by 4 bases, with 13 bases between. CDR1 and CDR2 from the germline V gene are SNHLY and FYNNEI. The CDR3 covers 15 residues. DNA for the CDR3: TGTGCCAGCAGTGATGCAGGGGTTGGGTACAATGAGCAGTTCTTC. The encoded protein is CASSDAGVGYNEQFF. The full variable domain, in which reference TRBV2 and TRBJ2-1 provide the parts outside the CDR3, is EPEVTQTPSHQVTQMGQEVILRCVPISNHLYFYWYRQILGQKVEFLVSFYNNEISEKSEIFDDQFSVERPDGSNFTLKIRSTKLEDSAMYFCASSDAGVGYNEQFFGPGTRLTVL.

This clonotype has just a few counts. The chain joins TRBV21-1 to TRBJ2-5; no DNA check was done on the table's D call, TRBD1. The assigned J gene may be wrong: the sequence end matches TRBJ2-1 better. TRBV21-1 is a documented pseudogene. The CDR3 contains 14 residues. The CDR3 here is CASSKGGIVSEQFF. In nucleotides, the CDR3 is TGTGCCAGCAGCAAAGGGGGGATCGTCAGTGAGCAGTTCTTC.

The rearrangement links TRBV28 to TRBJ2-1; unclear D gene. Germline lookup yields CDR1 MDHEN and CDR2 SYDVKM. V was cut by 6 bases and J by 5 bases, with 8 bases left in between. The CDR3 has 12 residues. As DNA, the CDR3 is TGTGCCAGCAGAAGAGACCACAATGAGCAGTTCTTC. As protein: CASRRDHNEQFF.

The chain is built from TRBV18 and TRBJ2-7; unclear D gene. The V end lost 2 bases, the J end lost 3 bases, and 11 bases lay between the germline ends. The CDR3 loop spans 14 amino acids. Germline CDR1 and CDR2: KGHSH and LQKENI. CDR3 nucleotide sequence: TGTGCCAGCTCACCAACGAGCAGCGTCTACGAGCAGTACGTC. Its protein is CASSPTSSVYEQYV.

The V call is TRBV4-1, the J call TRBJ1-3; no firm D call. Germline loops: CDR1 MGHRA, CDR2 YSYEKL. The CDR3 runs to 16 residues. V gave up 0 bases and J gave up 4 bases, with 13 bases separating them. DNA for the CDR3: TGCGCCAGCAGCCAAGATCACGTGACAAACGGAAACACCATATATTTT. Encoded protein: CASSQDHVTNGNTIYF.

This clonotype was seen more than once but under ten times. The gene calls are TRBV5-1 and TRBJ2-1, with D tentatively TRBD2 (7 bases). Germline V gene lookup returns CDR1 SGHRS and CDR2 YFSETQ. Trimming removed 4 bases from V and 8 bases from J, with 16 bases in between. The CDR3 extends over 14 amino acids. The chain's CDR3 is CASSIRGARDEQFF. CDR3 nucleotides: TGCGCCAGCAGCATACGGGGGGCCAGGGATGAGCAGTTCTTC.

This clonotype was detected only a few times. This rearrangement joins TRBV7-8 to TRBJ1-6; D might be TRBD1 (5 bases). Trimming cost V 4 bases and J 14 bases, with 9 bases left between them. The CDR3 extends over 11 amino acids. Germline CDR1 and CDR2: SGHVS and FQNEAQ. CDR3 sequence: CASSSGRALHF. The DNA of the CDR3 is TGTGCCAGCAGCTCAGGGAGGGCCCTCCACTTT. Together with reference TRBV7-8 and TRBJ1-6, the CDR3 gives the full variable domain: GAGVSQSPRYKVAKRGQDVALRCDPISGHVSLFWYQQALGQGPEFLTYFQNEAQLDKSGLPSDRFFAERPEGSVSTLKIQRTQQEDSAVYLCASSSGRALHFGNGTRLTVT.

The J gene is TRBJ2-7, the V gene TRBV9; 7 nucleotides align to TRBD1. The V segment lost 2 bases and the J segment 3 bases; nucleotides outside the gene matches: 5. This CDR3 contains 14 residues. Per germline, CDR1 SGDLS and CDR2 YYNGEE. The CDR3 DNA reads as TGTGCCAGCAGCGTCCGACAGGGAAACTACGAGCAGTACTTC. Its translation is CASSVRQGNYEQYF.

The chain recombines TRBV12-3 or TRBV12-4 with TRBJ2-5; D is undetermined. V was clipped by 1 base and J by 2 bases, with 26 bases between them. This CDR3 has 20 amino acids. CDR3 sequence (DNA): TGTGCCAGCAGTTTAGACCATAGATTTTCTGGTGTCCAGACACAAGAGACCCAGTACTTC. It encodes CASSLDHRFSGVQTQETQYF.

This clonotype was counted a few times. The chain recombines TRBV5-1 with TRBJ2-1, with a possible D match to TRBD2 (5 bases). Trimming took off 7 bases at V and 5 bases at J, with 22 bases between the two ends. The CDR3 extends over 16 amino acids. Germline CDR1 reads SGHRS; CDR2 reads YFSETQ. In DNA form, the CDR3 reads TGCGCCAGCCACCCAGGAGGCGGCCCCGGCCACAATGAGCAGTTCTTC. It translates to CASHPGGGPGHNEQFF.

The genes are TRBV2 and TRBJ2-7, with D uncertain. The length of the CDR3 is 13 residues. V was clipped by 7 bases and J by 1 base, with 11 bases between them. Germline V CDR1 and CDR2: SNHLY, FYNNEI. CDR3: CASTMTESYEQYF. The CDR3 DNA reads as TGTGCCAGCACTATGACGGAATCCTACGAGCAGTACTTC.

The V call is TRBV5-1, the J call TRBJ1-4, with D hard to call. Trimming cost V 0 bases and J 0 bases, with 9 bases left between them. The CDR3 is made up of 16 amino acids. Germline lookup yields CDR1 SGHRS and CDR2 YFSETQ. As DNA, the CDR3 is TGCGCCAGCAGCTTGGTCGGGAGTGCAACTAATGAAAAACTGTTTTTT. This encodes CASSLVGSATNEKLFF. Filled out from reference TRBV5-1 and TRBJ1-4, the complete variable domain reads KAGVTQTPRYLIKTRGQQVTLSCSPISGHRSVSWYQQTPGQGLQFLFEYFSETQRNKGNFPGRFSGRQFSNSRSEMNVSTLELGDSALYLCASSLVGSATNEKLFFGSGTQLSVL.

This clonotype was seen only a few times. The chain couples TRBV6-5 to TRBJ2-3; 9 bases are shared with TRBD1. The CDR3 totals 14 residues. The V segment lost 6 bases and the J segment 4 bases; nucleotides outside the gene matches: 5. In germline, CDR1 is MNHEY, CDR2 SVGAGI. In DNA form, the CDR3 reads TGTGCCAGCAGGATCGGGACAGGGTCAGATACGCAGTATTTT. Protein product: CASRIGTGSDTQYF.

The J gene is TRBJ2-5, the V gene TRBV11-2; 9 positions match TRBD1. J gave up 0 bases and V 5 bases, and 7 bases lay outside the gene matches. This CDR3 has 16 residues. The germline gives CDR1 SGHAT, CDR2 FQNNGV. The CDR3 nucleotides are TGTGCCAGCAGCAAAGCCGGGACAGGGTACCAAGAGACCCAGTACTTC. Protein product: CASSKAGTGYQETQYF.

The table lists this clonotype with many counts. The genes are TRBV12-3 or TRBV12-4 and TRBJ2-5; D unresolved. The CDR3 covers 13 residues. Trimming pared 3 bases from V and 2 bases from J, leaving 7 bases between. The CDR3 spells CASSFQGQETQYF. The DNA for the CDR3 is TGTGCCAGCAGTTTCCAAGGGCAAGAGACCCAGTACTTC.

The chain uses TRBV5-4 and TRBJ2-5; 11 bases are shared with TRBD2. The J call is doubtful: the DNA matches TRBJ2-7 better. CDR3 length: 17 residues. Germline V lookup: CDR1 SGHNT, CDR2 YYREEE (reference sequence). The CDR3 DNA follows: TGTGCCAGCAGCTCGGGGCTAGCGGGGGGTTACTCCTACGAGCAGTACTTC. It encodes CASSSGLAGGYSYEQYF.